A single sample is the source of the 26 T cell receptor beta chains below, sequenced in a study of patients and donors after allogeneic stem cell transplantation. TCRdb re-called the RT-PCR reads with MiXCR, one entry per CDR3 protein. This table holds about 1,800 distinct CDR3 sequences, 12% to 15% found once. Material for sequencing was blood, either unsorted or a sorted T cell fraction (not recorded which). Receptors were obtained from a human donor who was either an allogeneic HSCT recipient or a stem cell or donor lymphocyte infusion donor (not recorded which). It is not recorded whose cells these are; they may come from a transplant donor.

In its sample, this clonotype ranks as medium-sized. V usage is TRBV11-3 and J usage is TRBJ2-1; D gene unclear. V was shortened by 5 bases and J by 5 bases, with 16 bases between the two germline ends. The germline V gene has CDR1 SGHNT and CDR2 YENEEA. The CDR3 has 15 amino acids. DNA for the CDR3: TGTGCCAGCAGCCTCGGCACCAATAGTCACAATGAGCAGTTCTTC. This codes for CASSLGTNSHNEQFF.

This clonotype occurred a few times. The rearrangement joins TRBV10-3 to TRBJ2-5; no definite D call. CDR1 and CDR2 (germline): ENHRY, SYGVKD. V was shortened by 3 bases and J by 4 bases, with 3 bases between the two germline ends. The CDR3 loop spans 11 amino acids. In DNA form, the CDR3 reads TGTGCCATCAGTGAACGAGAGACCCAGTACTTC. Translation: CAISERETQYF.

This clonotype is medium-sized in the sample. The chain's CDR3 is CASRGQARMETQYF. The CDR3 bases are TGCGCCAGCAGGGGACAGGCTAGAATGGAGACCCAGTACTTC. The J gene is TRBJ2-5, the V gene TRBV10-2, with TRBD1 matching 8 bases. Per germline, CDR1 WSHSY and CDR2 SAAADI. J gave up 5 bases and V 6 bases, and 8 bases lay outside the gene matches. The CDR3 is 14 amino acids.

The chain recombines TRBV20-1 with TRBJ1-2, with D tentatively TRBD1 (5 bases). Deletions cut 1 base from V and 2 bases from J, with 14 bases between. The length of the CDR3 is 15 residues. Germline lookup yields CDR1 DFQATT and CDR2 SNEGSKA (reference sequence). Here the CDR3 DNA reads TGCAGTGCTAGAGGGGGACGGAATTCCAACTATGGCTACACCTTC. Encoded protein: CSARGGRNSNYGYTF.

This clonotype was seen a few times. The V and J genes are TRBV6-5 and TRBJ2-3; D gene unclear. V gave up 6 bases and J gave up 5 bases, with 6 bases separating them. Germline lookup yields CDR1 MNHEY and CDR2 SVGAGI. CDR3 size: 11 residues. CDR3 sequence (DNA): TGTGCCAGCAGCAAGGGAGATACGCAGTATTTT. Translating gives CASSKGDTQYF.

This clonotype is large in the sample. The chain has TRBV9 and TRBJ2-1; D not resolved. The V end was cut by 0 bases, the J end by 3 bases, with 4 bases between. The germline gives CDR1 SGDLS, CDR2 YYNGEE. The CDR3 is 13 amino acids. The CDR3 here is CASSVADYNEQFF. CDR3 nucleotide sequence: TGTGCCAGCAGCGTAGCCGACTACAATGAGCAGTTCTTC.

The chain has TRBV5-5 and TRBJ2-7; 8 nucleotides line up with TRBD1. The CDR3 covers 15 residues. Losses at the gene ends were 3 bases for V and 3 bases for J; bases not matched to a gene: 8. Germline-derived CDR1 and CDR2 are SGHKS and YYEKEE (reference sequence). The CDR3 loop reads CASSSGQVLSYEQYV. The CDR3 bases are TGTGCCAGCAGCTCGGGACAGGTCTTAAGCTACGAGCAGTACGTC.

Relative to its sample, this clonotype is large. The chain carries TRBV7-6 and TRBJ1-1, with D hard to call. The V and J ends lost 5 bases and 5 bases respectively, with 12 bases between them. This CDR3 spans 13 amino acids. Per germline, CDR1 SGHVS and CDR2 FNYEAQ. The CDR3 nucleotides are TGTGCCAGCAGCGCCGCTAGGCAGACTGAAGCTTTCTTT. Residues: CASSAARQTEAFF.

The rearrangement links TRBV7-9 to TRBJ2-7, with a weak D call TRBD1 (6 bases). From germline, CDR1 is SEHNR and CDR2 FQNEAQ (reference sequence). V gave up 10 bases and J gave up 5 bases, with 15 bases separating them. This CDR3 has 12 residues. The CDR3 region has the DNA TGTGCCACCAGTATCAGGGGCGACGAGCAGTACTTC. Translation gives CATSIRGDEQYF.

This clonotype has just a few counts. The DNA of the CDR3 is TGTGCCAGCAGGGGGCTAGCTGGAAACACCATATATTTT. Its translation is CASRGLAGNTIYF. V and J are TRBV27 and TRBJ1-3; D might be TRBD1 (5 bases). The length of the CDR3 is 13 residues. The V end lost 6 bases, the J end lost 2 bases, and 8 bases lay between the germline ends. Germline V gene sequence: CDR1 MNHEY, CDR2 SMNVEV (reference sequence).

This chain links TRBV12-3 or TRBV12-4 with TRBJ1-1; TRBD1 matches at 7 bases. The CDR3 is 14 amino acids. The V segment lost 5 bases and the J segment 4 bases; nucleotides outside the gene matches: 7. This CDR3 is CASSGRQGITEAFF. The CDR3, as DNA: TGTGCCAGCAGTGGAAGACAGGGTATCACTGAAGCTTTCTTT.

This clonotype is termed medium-sized. The rearrangement joins TRBV7-2 to TRBJ1-1, with D perhaps TRBD1 (5 bases). This CDR3 is built from 13 residues. V shed 7 bases and J shed 0 bases, with 9 bases lying between them. Germline loops: CDR1 SGHTA, CDR2 FQGNSA. CDR3: CASIKQVNTEAFF. In DNA, the CDR3 is TGTGCCAGCATCAAACAGGTGAACACTGAAGCTTTCTTT.

By share, this clonotype counts as large. This chain joins TRBV7-3 and TRBJ1-1; D is unresolved. Germline CDR1 SGHTA, CDR2 FQGTGA. The CDR3 contains 13 residues. The V end was cut by 1 base, the J end by 1 base, with 4 bases between. CDR3 protein: CASSLMPNTEAFF. CDR3 sequence (DNA): TGTGCCAGCAGCTTAATGCCGAACACTGAAGCTTTCTTT.

By share, this clonotype ranks as large. V usage is TRBV6-2 or TRBV6-3 and J usage is TRBJ1-1, with D perhaps matching TRBD1 (5 bases). This CDR3 has 11 amino acids. Per the germline V gene, CDR1 is MNHEY and CDR2 is SVGEGT. V lost 7 bases to trimming and J lost 4 bases, with 7 bases between them. For the CDR3, the DNA is TGTGCCAGCAAGGGGTCCACTGAAGCTTTCTTT. Translation: CASKGSTEAFF.

Concerning this clonotype itself: Relative to the germline gene, one junction end is altered; a read error may explain this. This rearrangement joins TRBV7-6 to TRBJ2-1; the match to TRBD2 covers 12 bases. The CDR3 is 13 amino acids. Germline V lookup: CDR1 SGHVS, CDR2 FNYEAQ. The CDR3 DNA is TGTGCTAGCAGCTCTAGCGGGGGGGCCGCGCAGTTCTTC. Translation: CASSSSGGAAQFF.

This clonotype occurred a few times. The chain recombines TRBV30 with TRBJ1-5; D is perhaps TRBD1 (5 bases). V lost 3 bases, J lost 7 bases, and 13 bases lay in between. Germline values: CDR1 GTSNPN, CDR2 SVGIG (reference sequence). The CDR3 contains 13 residues. CDR3 in amino acids: CAWRAGQGQPQHF. CDR3 coding DNA: TGTGCCTGGAGGGCAGGGCAAGGCCAGCCCCAGCATTTT.

The chain couples TRBV4-3 to TRBJ1-6, with D uncertain. From germline, CDR1 is LGHNA and CDR2 YSLEER. The CDR3 spans 12 residues. Trimming stripped 1 base from V and 14 bases from J, with 9 bases between. CDR3 sequence: CASSQVGGALHF. The DNA of the CDR3 is TGCGCCAGCAGCCAAGTAGGCGGCGCCCTCCACTTT.

This clonotype was detected only a few times. The rearrangement uses TRBV11-2 and TRBJ1-1; D is uncertain. There are 13 residues in the CDR3. Germline-derived CDR1 and CDR2 are SGHAT and FQNNGV. V was cut by 1 base and J by 2 bases, with 5 bases left in between. Here the CDR3 DNA reads TGTGCCAGCAGCTTAGGAGAAAACACTGAAGCTTTCTTT. It translates to CASSLGENTEAFF.

This clonotype has a handful of counts. This chain uses TRBV23-1 with TRBJ2-3; 9 nucleotides agree with TRBD2. Being an ORF, TRBV23-1 has a function that is uncertain. Trimming at V came to 8 bases and at J to 4 bases, leaving 10 bases not matched to a gene. The CDR3 is made up of 15 amino acids. In DNA, the CDR3 is TGCGCCAGCGGTAGCGGGGGCGAGGTTTCAGATACGCAGTATTTT. It yields the protein CASGSGGEVSDTQYF.

The genes are TRBV7-2 and TRBJ2-5; D may match TRBD1 or TRBD2 (7 bases each). Trimming took off 5 bases at V and 4 bases at J, with 17 bases between the two ends. The CDR3 loop spans 15 amino acids. The germline CDR1 and CDR2 sequences are SGHTA and FQGNSA. The CDR3 region is CASSPPGGGRETQYF. The CDR3 DNA reads TGTGCCAGCAGCCCGCCAGGGGGGGGCCGAGAGACCCAGTACTTC.

This clonotype was detected once. This rearrangement joins TRBV9 to TRBJ1-2; D may be TRBD1 (5 bases). CDR3 length: 15 residues. The germline CDR1 and CDR2 sequences are SGDLS and YYNGEE. The V and J ends lost 0 bases and 5 bases respectively, with 14 bases between them. CDR3 DNA: TGTGCCAGCAGCGTAGCAGGAGGGACGGTTTATGGCTACACCTTC. Translation: CASSVAGGTVYGYTF.

The chain has TRBV30 and TRBJ1-5; no clear D gene. This CDR3 region has 12 residues. Trimming pared 5 bases from V and 2 bases from J, leaving 7 bases between. The germline CDR1 and CDR2 sequences are GTSNPN and SVGIG (reference sequence). The CDR3 is CAWQWGNQPQHF. CDR3 in DNA: TGTGCCTGGCAGTGGGGCAATCAGCCCCAGCATTTT.

This rearrangement joins TRBV27 to TRBJ2-6; D is unresolved. CDR1 and CDR2 (germline): MNHEY, SMNVEV (reference sequence). V was trimmed by 5 bases and J by 0 bases, leaving 8 bases between them. CDR3 size: 15 residues. The DNA of the CDR3 is TGTGCCAGCAGTCCTCGAGGCTCTGGGGCCAACGTCCTGACTTTC. Translating gives CASSPRGSGANVLTF.

This clonotype was observed a handful of times. This sequence joins TRBV12-3 or TRBV12-4 and TRBJ1-2; 7 bases map to TRBD1. The length of the CDR3 is 14 residues. Losses at the gene ends were 7 bases for V and 4 bases for J; bases not matched to a gene: 9. Here the CDR3 reads CASTLQGPRYGYTF. The CDR3 nucleotides are TGTGCCAGCACCCTACAGGGGCCCCGCTATGGCTACACCTTC.

Sample share makes this clonotype medium-sized. This chain connects TRBV5-6 to TRBJ1-6; D ambiguous. Trimming removed 4 bases from V and 8 bases from J, with 13 bases in between. The CDR3 length is 14 residues. Per germline, CDR1 SGHDT and CDR2 YYEEEE. In DNA, the CDR3 is TGTGCCAGCAGCATACGGACGGCCCATTCACCCCTCCACTTT. Translation gives CASSIRTAHSPLHF. The variable domain in full, with the rest retrieved from reference TRBV5-6 and TRBJ1-6, is DAGVTQSPTHLIKTRGQQVTLRCSPKSGHDTVSWYQQALGQGPQFIFQYYEEEERQRGNFPDRFSGHQFPNYSSELNVNALLLGDSALYLCASSIRTAHSPLHFGNGTRLTVT.

This clonotype is judged medium-sized. The chain is built from TRBV6-2 or TRBV6-3 and TRBJ2-7; 8 bases line up with TRBD1. Germline V gene lookup returns CDR1 MNHEY and CDR2 SVGEGT. CDR3 size: 15 residues. J gave up 2 bases and V 2 bases, and 5 bases lay outside the gene matches. The CDR3 sequence is CASSYPTGETYEQYF. Written as DNA, the CDR3 is TGTGCCAGCAGTTACCCGACAGGGGAGACCTACGAGCAGTACTTC.